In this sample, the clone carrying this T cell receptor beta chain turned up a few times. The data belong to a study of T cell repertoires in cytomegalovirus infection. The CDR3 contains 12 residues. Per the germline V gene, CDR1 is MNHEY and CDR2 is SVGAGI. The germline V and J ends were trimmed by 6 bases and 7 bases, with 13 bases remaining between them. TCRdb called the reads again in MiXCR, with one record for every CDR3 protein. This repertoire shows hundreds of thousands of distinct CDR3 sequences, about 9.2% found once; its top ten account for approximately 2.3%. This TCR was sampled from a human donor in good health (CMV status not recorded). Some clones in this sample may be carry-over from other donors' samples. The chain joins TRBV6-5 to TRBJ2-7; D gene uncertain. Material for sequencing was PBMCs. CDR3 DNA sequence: TGTGCCAGCAGAAGCGTGGGCACGGAGCAGTACGTC. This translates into CASRSVGTEQYV.